These 29 T cell receptor beta chains were all obtained from the same sample, sequenced in a study of cytomegalovirus exposure and HLA in healthy donors. The PCR had 60 Vbeta and 13 Jbeta primers. Profiling relied on immunoSEQ multiplex PCR, and the TCRdb table lists in-frame clones only, not all of them. This table holds about 180,000 clones, about 81% found once. Input material: PBMCs. These receptors all stem from a woman under 40 in good health and CMV-seronegative.

This clone was recorded a few times. The chain carries TRBV18 and TRBJ2-1; the match to TRBD2 covers 7 bases. The CDR3 runs to 15 residues. The germline gives CDR1 KGHSH, CDR2 LQKENI. V was clipped by 2 bases and J by 5 bases; unmatched bases: 6. The CDR3 sequence: CASSPITGGDNEQFF. The CDR3, as DNA: TGTGCCAGCTCACCAATTACTGGGGGGGACAATGAGCAGTTCTTC.

The chain is built from TRBV7-9 and TRBJ2-7; possible D gene TRBD1, 5 bases. V lost 5 bases and J lost 6, with 17 bases in between. The germline V gene encodes CDR1 SEHNR and CDR2 FQNEAQ (reference sequence). The CDR3 runs 14 residues. The CDR3 loop is CASSPRQGLSEQYF. The CDR3 DNA reads as TGTGCCAGCAGCCCTCGGCAGGGTCTCTCCGAGCAGTACTTC.

This clone was counted once. V usage is TRBV5-6 and J usage is TRBJ2-1, with D perhaps matching TRBD2 (5 bases). V gave up 1 base and J gave up 3 bases, with 14 bases separating them. Germline V gene sequence: CDR1 SGHDT, CDR2 YYEEEE. The CDR3 totals 16 residues. The CDR3 region is CASSLYWGEGYNEQFF. The CDR3 coding sequence is TGTGCCAGCAGCTTGTATTGGGGAGAGGGCTACAATGAGCAGTTCTTC. The complete variable domain, with remaining parts taken from reference TRBV5-6 and TRBJ2-1, reads DAGVTQSPTHLIKTRGQQVTLRCSPKSGHDTVSWYQQALGQGPQFIFQYYEEEERQRGNFPDRFSGHQFPNYSSELNVNALLLGDSALYLCASSLYWGEGYNEQFFGPGTRLTVL.

V usage is TRBV7-2 and J usage is TRBJ2-1; 7 bases match TRBD2. V trimming: 5 bases; J trimming: 7 bases; junction bases outside the gene matches: 2. This CDR3 spans 12 amino acids. Per germline, CDR1 SGHTA and CDR2 FQGNSA. CDR3 sequence reads: CASSPGLNEQFF. In nucleotides, the CDR3 is TGTGCCAGCAGCCCGGGACTAAATGAGCAGTTCTTC.

The V call is TRBV6-1, the J call TRBJ2-4; possibly TRBD2 for D (5 bases). Germline loops: CDR1 MNHNS, CDR2 SASEGT. Trimming shortened V by 0 bases and J by 0 bases, and 21 bases separated the two germline ends. The CDR3 totals 20 residues. CDR3 protein: CASSEAVGSPATLAKNIQYF. The CDR3 nucleotides are TGTGCCAGCAGTGAAGCTGTAGGGAGCCCCGCCACTTTAGCCAAAAACATTCAGTACTTC.

V gene TRBV28 combines with J gene TRBJ1-4, with D perhaps TRBD1 (5 bases). Germline V gives CDR1 MDHEN, CDR2 SYDVKM. The germline V and J ends were trimmed by 4 bases and 13 bases, with 19 bases remaining between them. CDR3 length: 14 amino acids. In DNA form, the CDR3 reads TGTGCCAGCAGTTCCACTGGTGGTGGGGCGCGACTGTTTTTT. Its translation is CASSSTGGGARLFF.

This rearrangement joins TRBV2 to TRBJ2-7; a possible D gene is TRBD1 (6 bases). The germline V gene has CDR1 SNHLY and CDR2 FYNNEI. The CDR3 sequence is 17 residues long. V was shortened by 2 bases and J by 4 bases, with 21 bases between the two germline ends. The CDR3 sequence is CASSEYGPSGGAYEQYF. The CDR3 DNA reads as TGTGCCAGCAGTGAATATGGTCCCTCTGGGGGCGCGTACGAGCAGTACTTC.

This clone was detected a few times. The rearrangement uses TRBV28 and TRBJ2-5; 7 bases are shared with TRBD2. The tail of the sequence fits TRBJ2-7 better, so the J call may be wrong. Germline loops: CDR1 MDHEN, CDR2 SYDVKM. The CDR3 sequence is 14 residues long. CDR3 region: CASTPGGSGYEQYF. CDR3 nucleotides: TGTGCCAGCACCCCCGGGGGTAGCGGGTACGAGCAGTACTTC.

The DNA for the CDR3 is TGCGCCAGCAGCCAAGATGTTCGACAGGGGGTTCTCTACGAGCAGTACTTC. Its protein is CASSQDVRQGVLYEQYF. The rearrangement joins TRBV4-3 to TRBJ2-7; 9 bases align to TRBD1. The CDR3 extends over 17 amino acids. Germline-derived CDR1 and CDR2 are LGHNA and YSLEER. Trimming took 0 bases from V and 3 from J; bases not matched to a gene: 9.

CDR3 residues: CASSEILAGYTDTQYF. The CDR3 DNA follows: TGCGCCAGCAGTGAGATCCTAGCGGGATACACAGATACGCAGTATTTT. The rearrangement uses TRBV10-2 and TRBJ2-3; 9 nucleotides line up with TRBD2. Germline CDR1 reads WSHSY; CDR2 reads SAAADI. V trimming: 2 bases; J trimming: 2 bases; junction bases outside the gene matches: 5. This CDR3 has 16 amino acids.

The chain carries TRBV18 and TRBJ2-1; 8 bases map to TRBD2. In germline, CDR1 is KGHSH, CDR2 LQKENI. V gave up 6 bases and J gave up 7 bases; unmatched junction bases: 5. The CDR3 spans 13 residues. DNA for the CDR3: TGTGCCAGCTCGCCAGCTAGCGGGAATGAGCAGTTCTTC. This translates into CASSPASGNEQFF.

The V call is TRBV6-1, the J call TRBJ1-5, with no clear D. Germline V gene sequence: CDR1 MNHNS, CDR2 SASEGT. The CDR3 runs 15 residues. V was shortened by 1 base and J by 3 bases, with 10 bases between the two germline ends. DNA for the CDR3: TGTGCCAGCAGTGAAGGGCCAGTTTACAATCAGCCCCAGCATTTT. Amino acid sequence: CASSEGPVYNQPQHF.

Turning to this clone: One end of the junction does not line up with germline, which may come from a read error. The genes are TRBV6-5 and TRBJ2-6; TRBD1 agrees at 9 bases. This CDR3 is built from 15 residues. Germline-derived CDR1 and CDR2 are MNHEY and SVGAGI. The CDR3: CASSGQGSGANGLTF. The CDR3, as DNA: TGTGCCAGCAGTGGACAGGGGAGTGGGGCCAACGGCCTGACTTTC.

The chain links TRBV28 to TRBJ2-1; 14 bases are shared with TRBD2. Germline V gene lookup returns CDR1 MDHEN and CDR2 SYDVKM. V was clipped by 6 bases and J by 8 bases; unmatched bases: 6. The CDR3 has 15 residues. DNA for the CDR3: TGTGCCAGCAGCCAAGGGACTAGCGGGAGCTATGAGCAGTTCTTC. Protein product: CASSQGTSGSYEQFF.

This chain joins TRBV5-1 and TRBJ1-1, with TRBD1 matching over 8 bases. This CDR3 spans 14 amino acids. Germline assignment: CDR1 SGHRS and CDR2 YFSETQ. The V and J ends lost 4 bases and 5 bases, in that order; junction bases with no gene match: 7. The CDR3 region has the DNA TGCGCCAGCAGCGGAGGCAGGGGGCGGACTGAAGCTTTCTTT. This translates into CASSGGRGRTEAFF.

This clone was recorded once. This chain joins TRBV6-5 and TRBJ2-7, with D maybe TRBD1 (6 bases). Per the germline V gene, CDR1 is MNHEY and CDR2 is SVGAGI. The CDR3 is 15 residues long. Between the trimmed V and J ends, which lost 5 bases and 5 bases, there was a span of 19 bases. CDR3 in DNA: TGTGCCAGCAGTGGAGAGACAGGTAACTTCCACGAGCAGTACTTC. This sequence encodes CASSGETGNFHEQYF.

This clone has just one count. This rearrangement joins TRBV28 to TRBJ1-2, with D possibly being TRBD1 (6 bases). V dropped 5 bases and J dropped 3 bases, with 16 bases sitting between them. This CDR3 comprises 15 residues. Germline CDR1 reads MDHEN; CDR2 reads SYDVKM. CDR3 amino acids: CASSGPTTGYYGYTF. Here the CDR3 DNA reads TGTGCCAGCAGTGGGCCAACGACAGGCTACTATGGCTACACCTTC.

This sequence joins TRBV4-3 and TRBJ2-3, with 8 bases lining up with TRBD2. CDR3 size: 14 residues. Germline-derived CDR1 and CDR2 are LGHNA and YSLEER. Losses at the gene ends were 4 bases for V and 5 bases for J; bases not matched to a gene: 5. For the CDR3, the DNA is TGCGCCAGCAGCCGGCGGGGGGATCAAGATACGCAGTATTTT. This sequence encodes CASSRRGDQDTQYF.

The chain links TRBV10-3 to TRBJ2-5; maybe TRBD2 (6 bases). Looked up from germline, CDR1 is ENHRY and CDR2 is SYGVKD. The length of the CDR3 is 17 residues. Trimming cost V 6 bases and J 1 base, with 21 bases left between them. The CDR3 nucleotides are TGTGCCATCAGCCAATTTCCGGGACTCGGGGCCCAAGAGACCCAGTACTTC. It encodes CAISQFPGLGAQETQYF.

This chain uses TRBV11-2 with TRBJ2-7, with D uncertain. Germline loops: CDR1 SGHAT, CDR2 FQNNGV. The CDR3 consists of 14 residues. V was trimmed by 2 bases and J by 6 bases, leaving 14 bases between them. The CDR3: CASSLIPVRGEQYF. The CDR3 bases are TGTGCCAGCAGCTTAATCCCAGTCCGTGGCGAGCAGTACTTC.

The V and J genes are TRBV2 and TRBJ2-7; D might be TRBD2 (5 bases). The V end was cut by 6 bases, the J end by 5 bases, with 14 bases between. The CDR3 contains 13 residues. Germline assignment: CDR1 SNHLY and CDR2 FYNNEI. The CDR3 DNA is TGTGCCAGCAGAGAGAGGGCGTACGACGAGCAGTACTTC. It yields the protein CASRERAYDEQYF.

This clone was detected only once. This chain uses TRBV5-1 with TRBJ1-5; no definite D call. The V and J ends lost 0 bases and 5 bases respectively, with 9 bases between them. CDR1 is SGHRS and CDR2 is YFSETQ in the germline V gene. The CDR3 has 14 residues. CDR3 DNA: TGCGCCAGCAGCTTGGGCCAGTCTGATCAGCCCCAGCATTTT. Its protein is CASSLGQSDQPQHF.

The chain has TRBV6-5 and TRBJ2-7; 7 bases map to TRBD1. Germline V gives CDR1 MNHEY, CDR2 SVGAGI. The CDR3 has 15 residues. V shed 2 bases and J 2 bases; nucleotides not matched to a gene: 6. DNA for the CDR3: TGTGCCAGCAGTTACGAGACGAGGGGGCCCTACGAGCAGTACTTC. Translating gives CASSYETRGPYEQYF.

This chain connects TRBV19 to TRBJ2-7; D not certain. Between the trimmed V and J ends, which lost 9 bases and 6 bases, there was a span of 15 bases. Germline values: CDR1 LNHDA, CDR2 SQIVND (reference sequence). CDR3 length: 12 residues. CDR3 amino acids: CASSEAISEQYF. For the CDR3, the DNA is TGTGCCAGCAGCGAGGCCATATCCGAGCAGTACTTC.

The chain couples TRBV6-5 to TRBJ2-3, with a possible D match to TRBD1 (6 bases). CDR3 length: 15 residues. CDR1 MNHEY and CDR2 SVGAGI come from the germline V gene. Deletions cut 3 bases from V and 1 base from J, with 11 bases between. The CDR3 is CASSYEGVGTDTQYF. Written as DNA, the CDR3 is TGTGCCAGCAGTTATGAGGGGGTTGGCACAGATACGCAGTATTTT.

The chain carries TRBV28 and TRBJ2-1, with 8 bases matching TRBD1. The CDR3 extends over 14 amino acids. V trimming: 6 bases; J trimming: 5 bases; junction bases outside the gene matches: 6. Germline values: CDR1 MDHEN, CDR2 SYDVKM. The CDR3 reads CASSPGQVDNEQFF. The CDR3 nucleotides read TGTGCCAGCAGCCCGGGACAGGTAGACAATGAGCAGTTCTTC. The whole variable domain, filled in from reference TRBV28 and TRBJ2-1, reads DVKVTQSSRYLVKRTGEKVFLECVQDMDHENMFWYRQDPGLGLRLIYFSYDVKMKEKGDIPEGYSVSREKKERFSLILESASTNQTSMYLCASSPGQVDNEQFFGPGTRLTVL.

The chain joins TRBV7-6 to TRBJ2-7, with 12 bases identical to TRBD1. V lost 5 bases, J lost 7 bases, and 9 bases stayed unmatched. CDR3 size: 15 residues. From germline, CDR1 is SGHVS and CDR2 FNYEAQ. This CDR3 is CASSATGQGAGEQYF. The CDR3 DNA sequence: TGTGCCAGCAGCGCAACGGGACAGGGGGCTGGGGAGCAGTACTTC.

This sequence joins TRBV7-2 and TRBJ2-5; TRBD2 matches 11 bases. The CDR3 runs 16 residues. V was pared by 5 bases and J by 7 bases, with 12 bases of the junction left unmatched. Germline CDR1 SGHTA, CDR2 FQGNSA. CDR3 protein: CASSPGGGLAAGTQYF. CDR3 sequence (DNA): TGTGCCAGCAGCCCCGGGGGGGGACTAGCGGCCGGGACCCAGTACTTC.

V and J are TRBV6-5 and TRBJ2-5, with TRBD1 matching over 7 bases. V lost 6 bases, J lost 4 bases, and 5 bases stayed unmatched. Germline CDR1 and CDR2: MNHEY and SVGAGI. The CDR3 contains 13 residues. The CDR3 spells CASRFQGVETQYF. The CDR3 DNA reads as TGTGCCAGCAGATTCCAGGGGGTAGAGACCCAGTACTTC.